A single sample is the source of the 28 T cell receptor beta chains below, sequenced in a study of cytomegalovirus exposure and HLA in healthy donors. PCR involved 60 Vbeta and 13 Jbeta primers. TCRdb keeps only in-frame clones here, not all; method: immunoSEQ multiplex PCR. The sample has 100,000 or so clones. Sequencing was performed on PBMCs. Receptors originate from a man aged 50-60 years in good health and CMV-seronegative.

The rearrangement links TRBV19 to TRBJ1-3, with 8 bases fitting TRBD1. The CDR3 has 17 amino acids. V dropped 1 base and J dropped 4; count of bases not matched to a gene: 9. From germline, CDR1 is LNHDA and CDR2 SQIVND (reference sequence). As DNA, the CDR3 is TGTGCCAGTAGTATAGGGACAGGGTTCGTGAGCGGAAACACCATATATTTT. It codes for CASSIGTGFVSGNTIYF.

V and J are TRBV18 and TRBJ1-2; tentative D call: TRBD1 (5 bases). Trimming cost V 2 bases and J 1 base, with 11 bases left between them. This CDR3 is built from 15 residues. CDR1 KGHSH and CDR2 LQKENI come from the germline V gene. The CDR3 loop reads CASSPLGEDNYGYTF. Written as DNA, the CDR3 is TGTGCCAGCTCACCATTAGGGGAGGATAACTATGGCTACACCTTC.

This chain connects TRBV23-1 to TRBJ2-5; D is possibly TRBD1 (6 bases). TRBV23-1 counts as an open reading frame of uncertain function. Trimming left V 6 bases short and J 6 bases short, with 20 bases between. This CDR3 has 15 amino acids. The CDR3 DNA follows: TGCGCCAGCAGCCTTCCTCGGACAGTTGTTAAGACCCAGTACTTC. It is translated as CASSLPRTVVKTQYF.

The rearrangement links TRBV9 to TRBJ2-1; TRBD1 agrees at 9 bases. CDR1 SGDLS and CDR2 YYNGEE come from the germline V gene. The J segment lost 4 bases and the V segment lost 4 bases, leaving 6 bases of the junction unmatched. The CDR3 runs 15 residues. The CDR3 DNA follows: TGTGCCAGCAGCCCCTCGACAGGGGGTTACAATGAGCAGTTCTTC. It translates to CASSPSTGGYNEQFF.

The chain links TRBV2 to TRBJ1-2; D is possibly TRBD1 (6 bases). V shed 8 bases and J shed 4 bases, with 17 bases lying between them. The V gene's germline CDR1 is SNHLY and CDR2 FYNNEI. CDR3 size: 14 residues. CDR3 in DNA: TGTGCCAGCTATCGGGAGGCAGGGGCCTATGGCTACACCTTC. Amino acids: CASYREAGAYGYTF. The full variable domain, rest sourced from reference TRBV2 and TRBJ1-2, is EPEVTQTPSHQVTQMGQEVILRCVPISNHLYFYWYRQILGQKVEFLVSFYNNEISEKSEIFDDQFSVERPDGSNFTLKIRSTKLEDSAMYFCASYREAGAYGYTFGSGTRLTVV.

The chain recombines TRBV5-4 with TRBJ1-1; 9 bases map to TRBD1. This CDR3 has 13 amino acids. J lost 7 bases, V lost 3 bases, and 4 bases had no gene match. CDR1 and CDR2 from the germline V gene are SGHNT and YYREEE (reference sequence). CDR3 protein: CASSSPTGGEAFF. For the CDR3, the DNA is TGTGCCAGCAGCTCCCCGACAGGGGGTGAAGCTTTCTTT. Full variable domain (outside the CDR3, taken from reference TRBV5-4 and TRBJ1-1): ETGVTQSPTHLIKTRGQQVTLRCSSQSGHNTVSWYQQALGQGPQFIFQYYREEENGRGNFPPRFSGLQFPNYSSELNVNALELDDSALYLCASSSPTGGEAFFGQGTRLTVV.

The genes are TRBV6-1 and TRBJ2-5; 8 positions agree with TRBD1. Germline V gene data show CDR1 as MNHNS and CDR2 as SASEGT. The CDR3 spans 13 residues. J was trimmed by 5 bases and V by 5 bases; bases with no gene match: 4. The CDR3 DNA sequence: TGTGCCAGCAGTCAGGACAGGGTGGAGACCCAGTACTTC. This translates into CASSQDRVETQYF.

V and J are TRBV11-3 and TRBJ1-2; D unresolved. This CDR3 is 14 amino acids long. V lost 5 bases and J lost 0, with 10 bases in between. Germline lookup yields CDR1 SGHNT and CDR2 YENEEA. The CDR3, as DNA: TGTGCCAGCAGCCCAACACCAGCTAACTATGGCTACACCTTC. Its translation: CASSPTPANYGYTF.

The chain combines TRBV27 with TRBJ1-1; D is possibly TRBD1 (5 bases). The germline V gene encodes CDR1 MNHEY and CDR2 SMNVEV (reference sequence). Trimming removed 5 bases at V and 2 bases at J, with 12 bases between. This CDR3 spans 14 amino acids. This chain's CDR3 is CASSTTVANTEAFF. The CDR3 bases are TGTGCCAGCAGTACGACAGTGGCCAACACTGAAGCTTTCTTT.

V gene TRBV7-6 combines with J gene TRBJ2-1; 7 bases map to TRBD2. Germline V gene lookup returns CDR1 SGHVS and CDR2 FNYEAQ. The V gene end was trimmed by 8 bases and the J gene end by 4 bases; junction bases not matched to a gene: 8. This CDR3 region has 14 residues. The CDR3 loop is CASGRGLSYNEQFF. DNA for the CDR3: TGTGCCAGCGGCCGGGGACTATCATACAATGAGCAGTTCTTC.

The rearrangement links TRBV6-5 to TRBJ1-5; a possible D gene is TRBD1 (6 bases). Germline lookup yields CDR1 MNHEY and CDR2 SVGAGI. The CDR3 is made up of 15 amino acids. Trimming removed 5 bases at V and 4 bases at J, with 15 bases between. CDR3 sequence reads: CASSKDRALNQPQHF. Here the CDR3 DNA reads TGTGCCAGCAGTAAGGACAGAGCACTGAATCAGCCCCAGCATTTT.

The chain combines TRBV9 with TRBJ2-2, with 7 bases that match TRBD2. V lost 4 bases, J lost 4 bases, and 16 bases stayed unmatched. The CDR3 sequence is 18 residues long. Germline V gene data show CDR1 as SGDLS and CDR2 as YYNGEE. The CDR3 DNA follows: TGTGCCAGCAGCAAAGGACTAGACCGACCGCCGCCCACCGGGGAGCTGTTTTTT. This encodes CASSKGLDRPPPTGELFF.

The chain couples TRBV5-6 to TRBJ1-2; tentative D call: TRBD1 (5 bases). Germline V CDR1 and CDR2: SGHDT, YYEEEE. The CDR3 covers 15 residues. V lost 0 bases and J 7 bases, leaving 16 bases between the germline ends. The CDR3 sequence: CASSLEGRGGGGYTF. CDR3 in DNA: TGTGCCAGCAGCTTGGAAGGACGGGGGGGAGGTGGCTACACCTTC. Variable domain in full (rest from reference TRBV5-6 and TRBJ1-2): DAGVTQSPTHLIKTRGQQVTLRCSPKSGHDTVSWYQQALGQGPQFIFQYYEEEERQRGNFPDRFSGHQFPNYSSELNVNALLLGDSALYLCASSLEGRGGGGYTFGSGTRLTVV.

The genes are TRBV5-1 and TRBJ1-3, with D possibly TRBD1 on 6 matching bases. Germline CDR1 reads SGHRS; CDR2 reads YFSETQ. This CDR3 region has 15 residues. Trimming left V 4 bases short and J 10 bases short, with 21 bases between. CDR3 protein: CASSNGQPMGGTIYF. Written as DNA, the CDR3 is TGCGCCAGCAGCAACGGACAGCCGATGGGGGGGACCATATATTTT.

The chain is built from TRBV5-1 and TRBJ1-1; 7 bases fit TRBD1. This CDR3 has 13 amino acids. Germline CDR1 SGHRS, CDR2 YFSETQ. After removal of 4 bases from V and 6 bases from J, the junction contained 6 bases not matched to a gene. CDR3 sequence: CASSATGFAEAFF. DNA of the CDR3: TGCGCCAGCAGCGCGACAGGGTTTGCTGAAGCTTTCTTT. The whole variable domain, filled in from reference TRBV5-1 and TRBJ1-1, reads KAGVTQTPRYLIKTRGQQVTLSCSPISGHRSVSWYQQTPGQGLQFLFEYFSETQRNKGNFPGRFSGRQFSNSRSEMNVSTLELGDSALYLCASSATGFAEAFFGQGTRLTVV.

V gene TRBV14 combines with J gene TRBJ1-2; 10 nucleotides agree with TRBD1. Unmatched junction bases numbered 12, after V lost 4 bases and J lost 4 bases. Germline V CDR1 and CDR2: SGHDN, FVKESK. The CDR3 runs to 17 residues. The CDR3 loop reads CASSPRDRGPWGYGYTF. DNA of the CDR3: TGTGCCAGCAGCCCCCGGGACAGGGGCCCGTGGGGCTATGGCTACACCTTC. Full variable domain (remainder filled in from reference TRBV14 and TRBJ1-2): EAGVTQFPSHSVIEKGQTVTLRCDPISGHDNLYWYRRVMGKEIKFLLHFVKESKQDESGMPNNRFLAERTGGTYSTLKVQPAELEDSGVYFCASSPRDRGPWGYGYTFGSGTRLTVV.

Notes on this clone: One end of the junction fails to match germline, which may point to a read error. CDR3 sequence reads: CASSSGHLNTEVFF. The CDR3 DNA reads as TGTGCCAGCAGCTCGGGACATTTGAACACTGAAGTTTTCTTT. The rearrangement joins TRBV13 to TRBJ1-1; a possible D gene is TRBD1 (6 bases). The germline V gene encodes CDR1 PRHDT and CDR2 FYEKMQ (reference sequence). This CDR3 has 14 amino acids.

V and J are TRBV9 and TRBJ2-5; possibly TRBD2 for D (6 bases). The CDR3 has 15 amino acids. Trimming took off 0 bases at V and 5 bases at J, with 14 bases between the two ends. From germline, CDR1 is SGDLS and CDR2 YYNGEE. In DNA, the CDR3 is TGTGCCAGCAGCGTAGCGGGACTTTTACGGGAGACCCAGTACTTC. Translation: CASSVAGLLRETQYF. The full variable domain, completed using reference TRBV9 and TRBJ2-5, is DSGVTQTPKHLITATGQRVTLRCSPRSGDLSVYWYQQSLDQGLQFLIQYYNGEERAKGNILERFSAQQFPDLHSELNLSSLELGDSALYFCASSVAGLLRETQYFGPGTRLLVL.

This sequence joins TRBV7-8 and TRBJ2-7; TRBD2 agrees at 7 bases. CDR1 is SGHVS and CDR2 is FQNEAQ in the germline V gene. Unmatched junction bases numbered 4, after V lost 1 base and J lost 4 bases. This CDR3 contains 14 residues. CDR3 protein: CASSLGGRVYEQYF. DNA for the CDR3: TGTGCCAGCAGCTTAGGCGGGAGAGTTTACGAGCAGTACTTC.

The chain joins TRBV4-3 to TRBJ2-7; D call uncertain. The CDR3 has 16 amino acids. Per germline, CDR1 LGHNA and CDR2 YSLEER. V gave up 0 bases and J gave up 1 base, with 13 bases separating them. The CDR3 loop reads CASSQDRSVESYEQYF. The DNA for the CDR3 is TGCGCCAGCAGCCAAGATCGAAGCGTCGAGTCCTACGAGCAGTACTTC.

The chain carries TRBV19 and TRBJ1-5; 7 nucleotides match TRBD1. J lost 9 bases, V lost 2 bases, and 4 bases had no gene match. The CDR3 sequence is 13 residues long. CDR1 and CDR2 from the germline V gene are LNHDA and SQIVND (reference sequence). CDR3 DNA sequence: TGTGCCAGTAGTATATTGACAGGGCTGCCCCAGCATTTT. Amino acid sequence: CASSILTGLPQHF.

V and J are TRBV2 and TRBJ1-2; a possible D gene is TRBD1 (6 bases). The germline V gene encodes CDR1 SNHLY and CDR2 FYNNEI. Trimming cost V 6 bases and J 7 bases, with 12 bases left between them. This CDR3 contains 12 residues. The CDR3 protein is CASSRDRPGYTF. The CDR3 DNA reads as TGTGCCAGCAGCCGCGACAGGCCTGGCTACACCTTC.

The rearrangement links TRBV19 to TRBJ1-5; D is possibly TRBD1 (6 bases). This CDR3 contains 15 residues. V shed 1 base and J shed 4 bases, with 11 bases lying between them. The germline gives CDR1 LNHDA, CDR2 SQIVND (reference sequence). The CDR3 bases are TGTGCCAGTAGTATAGTGGGGGCATCGAATCAGCCCCAGCATTTT. This translates into CASSIVGASNQPQHF.

CDR3 in DNA: TGTGCCAGCTCACCACCGAGCTCGGGAGGCGAGACCCAGTACTTC. This translates into CASSPPSSGGETQYF. The chain is built from TRBV18 and TRBJ2-5, with TRBD2 matching over 7 bases. The CDR3 consists of 15 residues. Trimming took 0 bases from V and 5 from J; bases not matched to a gene: 6. In germline, CDR1 is KGHSH, CDR2 LQKENI.

This chain connects TRBV7-9 to TRBJ2-3; the D gene is possibly TRBD2 (6 bases). This CDR3 is built from 14 residues. CDR1 is SEHNR, CDR2 FQNEAQ, per germline (reference sequence). V was trimmed by 4 bases and J by 4 bases, leaving 12 bases between them. The CDR3 DNA reads as TGTGCCAGCAGCTCGCTCGGGGGAGCAGATACGCAGTATTTT. It specifies CASSSLGGADTQYF.

The chain recombines TRBV11-3 with TRBJ2-7; D uncertain. The CDR3 contains 13 residues. V lost 0 bases and J lost 6, with 9 bases in between. CDR1 is SGHNT and CDR2 is YENEEA in the germline V gene. The CDR3 region is CASSLDLSGEQYF. In nucleotides, the CDR3 is TGTGCCAGCAGCTTAGATCTCTCAGGCGAGCAGTACTTC.

This chain joins TRBV5-1 and TRBJ1-5, with 7 bases aligning to TRBD1. Per the germline V gene, CDR1 is SGHRS and CDR2 is YFSETQ. The V and J ends lost 0 bases and 2 bases, in that order; junction bases with no gene match: 2. The CDR3 extends over 15 amino acids. The CDR3 DNA sequence: TGCGCCAGCAGCTTGGAGGGGGCCGGCAATCAGCCCCAGCATTTT. This gives the protein CASSLEGAGNQPQHF. Full variable domain (missing parts from reference TRBV5-1 and TRBJ1-5): KAGVTQTPRYLIKTRGQQVTLSCSPISGHRSVSWYQQTPGQGLQFLFEYFSETQRNKGNFPGRFSGRQFSNSRSEMNVSTLELGDSALYLCASSLEGAGNQPQHFGDGTRLSIL.

This chain links TRBV4-3 with TRBJ2-1, with 9 bases lining up with TRBD2. This CDR3 has 15 residues. Trimming removed 9 bases from V and 7 bases from J; junction bases left unmatched: 13. Per the germline V gene, CDR1 is LGHNA and CDR2 is YSLEER. The CDR3 reads CARSGSGRIENEQFF. Here the CDR3 DNA reads TGCGCCAGGTCGGGGAGCGGGAGGATCGAAAATGAGCAGTTCTTC.